Detailed here is one T cell receptor (beta chain). The antigen is undetermined. The sample is drawn from a study of cytomegalovirus exposure and HLA in healthy donors. General observations from the study: The authors later linked a missense DCLRE1C variant to TCR beta V- and J-gene trimming. The listing of 150 to 200 TCR beta chains classed them as cytomegalovirus-associated. A later analysis by the authors found several of the most significant clusters apparently linked to common viral pathogens.

The CDR3 is made up of 14 amino acids. Trimming took 4 bases from V and 0 from J, leaving 9 bases between them. Germline V lookup: CDR1 MNHEY, CDR2 SVGAGI. The PCR made use of 60 Vbeta and 13 Jbeta primers. The repertoire was sequenced with immunoSEQ multiplex PCR; TCRdb's copy has only in-frame clones and lacks some. The sample lists 140,000 to 150,000 clones, over 70% occurring once. This TCR was recovered from a woman between 40 and 50 years old in good health and CMV-seronegative. The sequencing sample was made of PBMCs. The chain carries TRBV6-5 and TRBJ1-1, with D possibly TRBD1 on 5 matching bases. CDR3 sequence (DNA): TGTGCCAGCAGTTTTAGACAGCTGAACACTGAAGCTTTCTTT. It is translated as CASSFRQLNTEAFF.